This T cell receptor (beta chain) stems from a study of radiotherapy plus CTLA-4 blockade in lung cancer. This CDR3 spans 15 amino acids. Trimming stripped 5 bases from V and 5 bases from J, with 18 bases between. Germline CDR1 SGHAT, CDR2 FQNNGV. The count of this clone is one. Profiled with immunoSEQ multiplex PCR; TCRdb holds only in-frame clones, not every one. The data contain roughly 110,000 clones, about four fifths of them singletons. The receptor comes from a human donor with non-small cell lung cancer that progressed on radiotherapy plus ipilimumab. Some clones in this sample may be carry-over from other donors' samples. The chain carries TRBV11-2 and TRBJ1-2; possible D gene TRBD1, 5 bases. The starting material was peripheral blood, obtained from a patient treated with radiotherapy plus ipilimumab. This chain's CDR3 is CASSAVGGSRYGYTF. The DNA of the CDR3 is TGTGCCAGCAGCGCAGTCGGGGGGTCCCGGTATGGCTACACCTTC.